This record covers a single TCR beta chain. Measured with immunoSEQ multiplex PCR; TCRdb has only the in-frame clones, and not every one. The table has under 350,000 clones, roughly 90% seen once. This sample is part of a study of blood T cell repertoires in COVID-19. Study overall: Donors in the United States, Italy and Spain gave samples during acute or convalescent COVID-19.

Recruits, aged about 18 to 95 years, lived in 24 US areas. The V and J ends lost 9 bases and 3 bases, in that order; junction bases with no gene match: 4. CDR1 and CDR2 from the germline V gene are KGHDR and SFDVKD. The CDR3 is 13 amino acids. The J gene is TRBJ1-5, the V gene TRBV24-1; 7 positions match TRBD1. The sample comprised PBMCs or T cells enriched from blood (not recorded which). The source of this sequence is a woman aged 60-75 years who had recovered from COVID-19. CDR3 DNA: TGTGCCACCGGGACAGCACACAATCAGCCCCAGCATTTT. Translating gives CATGTAHNQPQHF.